These T cell receptor beta chains were read from a single sample in a study of T cell responses to AZD1222 COVID-19 vaccine. The assay was immunoSEQ multiplex PCR, and TCRdb's table has in-frame clones only and misses some. The sample gives around 130,000 clones, over 85% of which show up once; around 3.3% is in the top ten. The sequences come from peripheral blood, collected on day 0 of AZD1222 vaccination. The receptors stem from an adult in good health. CDR3s include the opening cysteine and the closing phenylalanine or tryptophan. D genes are given only for firm matches. Clone size, where shown, is once, few, many, or a class for clones that have expanded.

J gene: TRBJ2-7; D gene: TRBD1; clone size: .; CDR3 length: 14; V gene: TRBV7-2; CDR3 DNA: TGTGCCAGCACCCCGACAGGGGGCTCCTACGAGCAGTACTTC; CDR3 protein: CASTPTGGSYEQYF
J gene: TRBJ1-3; D gene: .; clone size: once; CDR3 length: 14; V gene: TRBV3-1/TRBV3-2; CDR3 DNA: TGTGCCAGCAGCGCCCGGGGCTCTGGAAACACCATATATTTT; CDR3 protein: CASSARGSGNTIYF
J gene: TRBJ1-4; D gene: .; clone size: .; CDR3 length: 11; V gene: TRBV27; CDR3 DNA: TGTGCCAGTTCTACAGGGGAAAAACTGTTTTTT; CDR3 protein: CASSTGEKLFF
J gene: TRBJ1-1; D gene: TRBD1; clone size: .; CDR3 length: 13; V gene: TRBV2; CDR3 DNA: TGTGCCAGCAGACCCGGGACAGCGCTTGAAGCTTTCTTT; CDR3 protein: CASRPGTALEAFF
J gene: TRBJ1-2; D gene: TRBD1; clone size: .; CDR3 length: 13; V gene: TRBV30; CDR3 DNA: TGTGCCTGGAGTCCAACAGGGGGTTTTGGCTACACCTTC; CDR3 protein: CAWSPTGGFGYTF
J gene: TRBJ1-2; D gene: .; clone size: once; CDR3 length: 13; V gene: TRBV10-3; CDR3 DNA: TGTGCCATCAGTGAGATGGCAGACTATGGCTACACCTTC; CDR3 protein: CAISEMADYGYTF
J gene: TRBJ2-1; D gene: TRBD1; clone size: .; CDR3 length: 16; V gene: TRBV9; CDR3 DNA: TGTGCCAGCAGCGCCCCGGGACAGGGTATGGAAAATGAGCAGTTCTTC; CDR3 protein: CASSAPGQGMENEQFF
J gene: TRBJ1-5; D gene: .; clone size: .; CDR3 length: 16; V gene: TRBV3-1/TRBV3-2; CDR3 DNA: TGTGCCAGCAGCCAAGGACCGGGAATAAGCAATCAGCCCCAGCATTTT; CDR3 protein: CASSQGPGISNQPQHF
J gene: TRBJ1-2; D gene: .; clone size: .; CDR3 length: 13; V gene: TRBV28; CDR3 DNA: TGTGCCAGCCGAGCCGGGGCTATTTATGGCTACACCTTC; CDR3 protein: CASRAGAIYGYTF
J gene: TRBJ2-2; D gene: .; clone size: .; CDR3 length: 15; V gene: TRBV19; CDR3 DNA: TGTGCCAGTAGTATTGTGGCGGCCAACACCGGGGAGCTGTTTTTT; CDR3 protein: CASSIVAANTGELFF
J gene: TRBJ2-7; D gene: .; clone size: .; CDR3 length: 15; V gene: TRBV4-2; CDR3 DNA: TGTGCCAGCAGCCAAGGTGCCGGGGAGTCGTACGAGCAGTACTTC; CDR3 protein: CASSQGAGESYEQYF
J gene: TRBJ2-2; D gene: TRBD2; clone size: .; CDR3 length: 17; V gene: TRBV6-1; CDR3 DNA: TGTGCCAGCAGTGAAACGCGAGCGGGAGCAAACACCGGGGAGCTGTTTTTT; CDR3 protein: CASSETRAGANTGELFF
J gene: TRBJ1-4; D gene: .; clone size: .; CDR3 length: 14; V gene: TRBV28; CDR3 DNA: TGTGCCAGCAGAGTACCGGGAGCTAATGAAAAACTGTTTTTT; CDR3 protein: CASRVPGANEKLFF
J gene: TRBJ1-5; D gene: .; clone size: .; CDR3 length: 17; V gene: TRBV4-1; CDR3 DNA: TGCGCCAGCAGCCATACGGGGGAGGCATATAGCAATCAGCCCCAGCATTTT; CDR3 protein: CASSHTGEAYSNQPQHF
J gene: TRBJ1-5; D gene: .; clone size: .; CDR3 length: 15; V gene: TRBV28; CDR3 DNA: TGTGCCAGCAGCTGGGGACATTTTAGCAATCAGCCCCAGCATTTT; CDR3 protein: CASSWGHFSNQPQHF
J gene: TRBJ2-5; D gene: TRBD1; clone size: .; CDR3 length: 13; V gene: TRBV29-1; CDR3 DNA: TGCAGCGTCTCGGACAGGCGGAGAGAGACCCAGTACTTC; CDR3 protein: CSVSDRRRETQYF
J gene: TRBJ1-4; D gene: .; clone size: .; CDR3 length: 13; V gene: TRBV6-5; CDR3 DNA: TGTGCCAGCAGCCGCCGCCTTAATGAAAAACTGTTTTTT; CDR3 protein: CASSRRLNEKLFF
J gene: TRBJ2-5; D gene: .; clone size: .; CDR3 length: 13; V gene: TRBV5-8; CDR3 DNA: TGTGCCAGCAGCTTGGGAACGGGGAAGACCCAGTACTTC; CDR3 protein: CASSLGTGKTQYF
J gene: TRBJ1-4; D gene: TRBD1; clone size: once; CDR3 length: 14; V gene: TRBV5-5; CDR3 DNA: TGTGCCAGCAGCGCGGGACAGGGCTATGAAAAACTGTTTTTT; CDR3 protein: CASSAGQGYEKLFF
J gene: TRBJ1-2; D gene: .; clone size: .; CDR3 length: 12; V gene: TRBV5-1; CDR3 DNA: TGCGCCAGCAGCTTGGAGGGAGGTGGCTACACCTTC; CDR3 protein: CASSLEGGGYTF
J gene: TRBJ1-2; D gene: TRBD1; clone size: few; CDR3 length: 15; V gene: TRBV4-3; CDR3 DNA: TGCGCCAGCAGCCAAGCACCAGGGGGATCCTATGGCTACACCTTC; CDR3 protein: CASSQAPGGSYGYTF
J gene: TRBJ2-5; D gene: .; clone size: .; CDR3 length: 12; V gene: TRBV29-1; CDR3 DNA: TGCAGCGTCCAGCAGGGTGCAGAGACCCAGTACTTC; CDR3 protein: CSVQQGAETQYF
J gene: TRBJ2-3; D gene: .; clone size: .; CDR3 length: 13; V gene: TRBV4-2; CDR3 DNA: TGTGCCAGCAGCCAAGACCGAACGGATACGCAGTATTTT; CDR3 protein: CASSQDRTDTQYF
J gene: TRBJ1-5; D gene: .; clone size: few; CDR3 length: 15; V gene: TRBV18; CDR3 DNA: TGTGCCAGCTCAACCACGGGACGGATAAATCAGCCCCAGCATTTT; CDR3 protein: CASSTTGRINQPQHF
J gene: TRBJ1-2; D gene: .; clone size: .; CDR3 length: 12; V gene: TRBV7-2; CDR3 DNA: TGTGCCAGCAGCTTGGGGCAGTATGGCTACACCTTC; CDR3 protein: CASSLGQYGYTF
J gene: TRBJ1-2; D gene: .; clone size: .; CDR3 length: 13; V gene: TRBV12-3/TRBV12-4; CDR3 DNA: TGTGCCAGCAGTTTAAAGGGGGACTATGGCTACACCTTC; CDR3 protein: CASSLKGDYGYTF
J gene: TRBJ1-1; D gene: .; clone size: .; CDR3 length: 15; V gene: TRBV2; CDR3 DNA: TGTGCCAGCAGTGAATTGGGGGAGCCGAACACTGAAGCTTTCTTT; CDR3 protein: CASSELGEPNTEAFF
J gene: TRBJ1-4; D gene: TRBD1; clone size: .; CDR3 length: 14; V gene: TRBV28; CDR3 DNA: TGTGCCAGCAGTTCCGGGACAGGGCCCGTAAAACTGTTTTTT; CDR3 protein: CASSSGTGPVKLFF
J gene: TRBJ2-2; D gene: TRBD1; clone size: .; CDR3 length: 14; V gene: TRBV24-1; CDR3 DNA: TGTGCCACCAGAGGACAGGGGGACACCGGGGAGCTGTTTTTT; CDR3 protein: CATRGQGDTGELFF
J gene: TRBJ1-1; D gene: .; clone size: .; CDR3 length: 12; V gene: TRBV7-2; CDR3 DNA: TGTGCCAGCAGCTTAAATTTTAAGCACGGAAGATTT; CDR3 protein: CASSLNFKHGRF
J gene: TRBJ1-4; D gene: .; clone size: .; CDR3 length: 15; V gene: TRBV4-3; CDR3 DNA: TGCGCCAGCAGCCAAGCGGACAGTACCATTGAAAAACTGTTTTTT; CDR3 protein: CASSQADSTIEKLFF
J gene: TRBJ2-6; D gene: .; clone size: .; CDR3 length: 18; V gene: TRBV11-2; CDR3 DNA: TGTGCCAGCAGCCTAGTGCAGGGCAGAGTCTCTGGGGCCAACGTCCTGACTTTC; CDR3 protein: CASSLVQGRVSGANVLTF
J gene: TRBJ2-7; D gene: .; clone size: .; CDR3 length: 14; V gene: TRBV24-1; CDR3 DNA: TGTGCCACCAGTGATTCGGTAACAGGGCAAGGAAGGTACTTC; CDR3 protein: CATSDSVTGQGRYF
J gene: TRBJ1-4; D gene: TRBD1; clone size: .; CDR3 length: 14; V gene: TRBV3-1/TRBV3-2; CDR3 DNA: TGTGCCAGCAGCCAAACAGGGGCTTACGAAAAACTGTTTTTT; CDR3 protein: CASSQTGAYEKLFF
J gene: TRBJ2-5; D gene: TRBD2; clone size: .; CDR3 length: 15; V gene: TRBV28; CDR3 DNA: TGTGCCAGCAGTGGGACTAGCGCTGGGAGAGAGACCCAGTACTTC; CDR3 protein: CASSGTSAGRETQYF
J gene: TRBJ2-1; D gene: TRBD2; clone size: few; CDR3 length: 20; V gene: TRBV5-1; CDR3 DNA: TGCGCCAGCAGCTTCGGACTAGCGGGCCCGACGTCTAGCTCCTACAATGAGCAGTTCTTC; CDR3 protein: CASSFGLAGPTSSSYNEQFF
J gene: TRBJ1-6; D gene: .; clone size: .; CDR3 length: 15; V gene: TRBV7-6; CDR3 DNA: TGTGCCAGCAGCTTAGGCGGGCCTTATAATTCACCCCTCCACTTT; CDR3 protein: CASSLGGPYNSPLHF
J gene: TRBJ2-1; D gene: TRBD1; clone size: once; CDR3 length: 13; V gene: TRBV5-6; CDR3 DNA: TGTGCCAGCAGCTGGACAGGAGAGGATGAGCAGTTCTTC; CDR3 protein: CASSWTGEDEQFF
J gene: TRBJ2-5; D gene: TRBD1; clone size: .; CDR3 length: 14; V gene: TRBV13; CDR3 DNA: TGTGCCAGCAGCCTCAGACAGGGTAGAGAGACCCAGTACTTC; CDR3 protein: CASSLRQGRETQYF
J gene: TRBJ1-2; D gene: .; clone size: once; CDR3 length: 13; V gene: TRBV6-2/TRBV6-3; CDR3 DNA: TGTGCCAGCAGTTACCGCCCAGGGTCCGGCTACACCTTC; CDR3 protein: CASSYRPGSGYTF
J gene: TRBJ1-3; D gene: TRBD1; clone size: .; CDR3 length: 15; V gene: TRBV4-3; CDR3 DNA: TGCGCCAGCAGCCAGGGACAGGGGGCTGGAAACACCATATATTTT; CDR3 protein: CASSQGQGAGNTIYF
J gene: TRBJ2-1; D gene: .; clone size: .; CDR3 length: 16; V gene: TRBV9; CDR3 DNA: TGTGCCAGCAGCGCAAAGGGGACTCCCTTATCGCAAGAGCAGTTCTTC; CDR3 protein: CASSAKGTPLSQEQFF
J gene: TRBJ2-5; D gene: .; clone size: .; CDR3 length: 14; V gene: TRBV4-2; CDR3 DNA: TGTGCCAGCAGCCAAGACCCCTTGCAAGAGACCCAGTACTTC; CDR3 protein: CASSQDPLQETQYF
J gene: TRBJ1-3; D gene: .; clone size: .; CDR3 length: 15; V gene: TRBV15; CDR3 DNA: TGTGCCACCAGCAGAGATCTCGGGTTAGGAAACACCATATATTTT; CDR3 protein: CATSRDLGLGNTIYF
J gene: TRBJ1-1; D gene: .; clone size: .; CDR3 length: 12; V gene: TRBV2; CDR3 DNA: TGTGCCAGCAGTGTAACAGACTCTGAAGCTTTCTTT; CDR3 protein: CASSVTDSEAFF
J gene: TRBJ2-5; D gene: .; clone size: .; CDR3 length: 12; V gene: TRBV12-3/TRBV12-4; CDR3 DNA: TGTGCCAGCAGTTGGGGGAGCGAGACCCAGTACTTC; CDR3 protein: CASSWGSETQYF
J gene: TRBJ1-2; D gene: TRBD1; clone size: .; CDR3 length: 14; V gene: TRBV4-1; CDR3 DNA: TGCGCCAGCAGCCCGGGACAGGGGTCCTATGGCTACACCTTC; CDR3 protein: CASSPGQGSYGYTF
J gene: TRBJ2-1; D gene: .; clone size: .; CDR3 length: 14; V gene: TRBV29-1; CDR3 DNA: TGCAGCGTTGGTAAGGTCGGCTCCTACAATGAGCAGTTCTTC; CDR3 protein: CSVGKVGSYNEQFF
J gene: TRBJ2-3; D gene: .; clone size: once; CDR3 length: 13; V gene: TRBV28; CDR3 DNA: TGTACGAGTGGGGTTCCGCTTCCCAATACGCAGTATTTT; CDR3 protein: CTSGVPLPNTQYF
J gene: TRBJ1-4; D gene: .; clone size: .; CDR3 length: 16; V gene: TRBV5-8; CDR3 DNA: TGTGCCAGCAGCTTGGACGGGGGGGGAAGAGGGGAAAAACTGTTTTTT; CDR3 protein: CASSLDGGGRGEKLFF
J gene: TRBJ1-2; D gene: .; clone size: .; CDR3 length: 13; V gene: TRBV4-3; CDR3 DNA: TGCGCCAGCAGCCAAGGGGTCAGGGGTGGCTACACCTTC; CDR3 protein: CASSQGVRGGYTF
J gene: TRBJ1-2; D gene: TRBD1; clone size: .; CDR3 length: 15; V gene: TRBV19; CDR3 DNA: TGTGCCAGTAGTTCAACCGGGACAGGGGGCTCTGGCTACACCTTC; CDR3 protein: CASSSTGTGGSGYTF
J gene: TRBJ2-1; D gene: TRBD2; clone size: .; CDR3 length: 16; V gene: TRBV5-4; CDR3 DNA: TGTGCCAGCAGCTTGGCCCGGGGGACTACCTACAATGAGCAGTTCTTC; CDR3 protein: CASSLARGTTYNEQFF
J gene: TRBJ2-1; D gene: TRBD2; clone size: .; CDR3 length: 17; V gene: TRBV28; CDR3 DNA: TGTGCCAGCAGTCCGGGGGGGGGAGTAAGCTCCTACAATGAGCAGTTCTTC; CDR3 protein: CASSPGGGVSSYNEQFF
J gene: TRBJ2-7; D gene: .; clone size: .; CDR3 length: 15; V gene: TRBV5-1; CDR3 DNA: TGCGCCAGCAGCTTGGCAGTAGCGGTCACCTACGAGCAGTACTTC; CDR3 protein: CASSLAVAVTYEQYF
J gene: TRBJ2-7; D gene: TRBD2; clone size: .; CDR3 length: 13; V gene: TRBV7-3; CDR3 DNA: TGTGCCAGCAGCAGAAGCGGGAGCTACGAGCAGTACTTC; CDR3 protein: CASSRSGSYEQYF
J gene: TRBJ2-5; D gene: TRBD2; clone size: .; CDR3 length: 14; V gene: TRBV27; CDR3 DNA: TGTGCCAGCAGTCCCCTAGCGGCCCAAGAGACCCAGTACTTC; CDR3 protein: CASSPLAAQETQYF
J gene: TRBJ2-7; D gene: .; clone size: .; CDR3 length: 16; V gene: TRBV28; CDR3 DNA: TGTGCCAGCAGTTCCCTTCAAGCGGGTCCCCCCTACGAGCAGTACTTC; CDR3 protein: CASSSLQAGPPYEQYF
J gene: TRBJ1-2; D gene: TRBD1; clone size: .; CDR3 length: 13; V gene: TRBV5-6; CDR3 DNA: TGTGCCAGCAGCCAACCGGACAGGGCTGGCTACACCTTC; CDR3 protein: CASSQPDRAGYTF
J gene: TRBJ2-1; D gene: TRBD2; clone size: .; CDR3 length: 14; V gene: TRBV28; CDR3 DNA: TGTGCCAGCGGCTACGGGACTAGCTTCAATGAGCAGTTCTTC; CDR3 protein: CASGYGTSFNEQFF